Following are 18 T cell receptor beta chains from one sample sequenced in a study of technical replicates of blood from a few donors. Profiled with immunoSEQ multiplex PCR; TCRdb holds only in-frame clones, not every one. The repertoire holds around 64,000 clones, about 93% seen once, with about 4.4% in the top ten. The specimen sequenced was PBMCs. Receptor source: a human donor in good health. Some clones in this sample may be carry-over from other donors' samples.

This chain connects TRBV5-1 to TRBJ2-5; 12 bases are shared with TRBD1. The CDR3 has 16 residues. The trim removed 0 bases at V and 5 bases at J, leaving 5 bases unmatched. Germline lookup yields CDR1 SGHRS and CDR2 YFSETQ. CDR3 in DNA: TGCGCCAGCAGCTTGGGGGGACAGGGGGCGGAGGAGACCCAGTACTTC. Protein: CASSLGGQGAEETQYF.

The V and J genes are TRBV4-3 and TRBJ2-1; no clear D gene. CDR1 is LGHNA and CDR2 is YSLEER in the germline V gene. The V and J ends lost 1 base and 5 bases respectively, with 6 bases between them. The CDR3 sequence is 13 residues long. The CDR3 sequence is CASSQGRHNEQFF. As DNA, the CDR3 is TGCGCCAGCAGCCAAGGCAGGCACAATGAGCAGTTCTTC.

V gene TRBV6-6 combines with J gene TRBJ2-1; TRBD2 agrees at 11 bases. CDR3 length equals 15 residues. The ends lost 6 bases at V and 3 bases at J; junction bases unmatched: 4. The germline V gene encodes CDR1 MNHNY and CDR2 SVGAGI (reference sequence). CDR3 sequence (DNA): TGTGCCAGCAGACTAGCGGGAGCAAACTACAATGAGCAGTTCTTC. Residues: CASRLAGANYNEQFF.

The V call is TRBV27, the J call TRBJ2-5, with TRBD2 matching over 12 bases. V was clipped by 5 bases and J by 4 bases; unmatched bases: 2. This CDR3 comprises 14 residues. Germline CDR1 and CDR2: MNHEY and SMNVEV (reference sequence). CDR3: CASSPTSGRETQYF. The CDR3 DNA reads TGTGCCAGCAGTCCGACTAGCGGGAGAGAGACCCAGTACTTC.

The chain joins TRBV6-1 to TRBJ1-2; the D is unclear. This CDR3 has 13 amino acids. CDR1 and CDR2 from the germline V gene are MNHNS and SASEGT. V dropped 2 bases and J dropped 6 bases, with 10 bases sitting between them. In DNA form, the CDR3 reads TGTGCCAGCAGTGAATGGGCAGTGAATGGCTACACCTTC. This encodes CASSEWAVNGYTF.

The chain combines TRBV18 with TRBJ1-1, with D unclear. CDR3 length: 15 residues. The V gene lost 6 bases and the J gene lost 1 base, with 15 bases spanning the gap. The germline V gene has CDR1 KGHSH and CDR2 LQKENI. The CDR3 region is CASSNSEGRNTEAFF. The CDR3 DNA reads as TGTGCCAGCTCGAACTCGGAGGGCAGGAACACTGAAGCTTTCTTT.

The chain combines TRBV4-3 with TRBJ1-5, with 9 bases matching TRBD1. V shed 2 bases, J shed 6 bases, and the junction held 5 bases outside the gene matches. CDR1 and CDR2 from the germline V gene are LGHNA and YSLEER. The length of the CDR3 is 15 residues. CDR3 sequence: CASSQPDRGGQPQHF. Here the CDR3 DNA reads TGCGCCAGCAGCCAACCGGACAGGGGAGGTCAGCCCCAGCATTTT.

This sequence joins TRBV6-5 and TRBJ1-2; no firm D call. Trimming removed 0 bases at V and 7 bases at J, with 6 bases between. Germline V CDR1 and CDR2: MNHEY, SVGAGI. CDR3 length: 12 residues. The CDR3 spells CASSYSGFGYTF. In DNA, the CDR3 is TGTGCCAGCAGTTACTCCGGGTTTGGCTACACCTTC.

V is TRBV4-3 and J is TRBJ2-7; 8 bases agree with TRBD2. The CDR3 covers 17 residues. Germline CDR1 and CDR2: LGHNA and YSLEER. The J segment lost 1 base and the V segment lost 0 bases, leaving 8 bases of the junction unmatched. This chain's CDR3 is CASSQEYGGADSYEQYF. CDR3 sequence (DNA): TGCGCCAGCAGCCAAGAATACGGGGGGGCCGATTCCTACGAGCAGTACTTC.

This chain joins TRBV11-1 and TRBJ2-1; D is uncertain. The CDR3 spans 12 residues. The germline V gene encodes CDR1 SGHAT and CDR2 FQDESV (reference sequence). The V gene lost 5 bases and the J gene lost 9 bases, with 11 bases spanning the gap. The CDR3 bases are TGTGCCAGCAGCACCACTAAGAGTGAGCAGTTCTTC. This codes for CASSTTKSEQFF.

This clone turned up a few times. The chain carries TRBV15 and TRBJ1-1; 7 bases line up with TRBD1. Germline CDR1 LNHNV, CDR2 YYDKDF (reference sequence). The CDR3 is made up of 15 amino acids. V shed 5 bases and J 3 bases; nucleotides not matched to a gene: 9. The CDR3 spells CATSGLTGRYTEAFF. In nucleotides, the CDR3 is TGTGCCACCAGCGGCCTGACAGGGCGATACACTGAAGCTTTCTTT.

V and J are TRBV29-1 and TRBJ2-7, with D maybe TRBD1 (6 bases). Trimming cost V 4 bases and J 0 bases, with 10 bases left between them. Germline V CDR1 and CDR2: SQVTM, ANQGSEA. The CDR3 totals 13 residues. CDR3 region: CSVVQGNSYEQYF. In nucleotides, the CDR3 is TGCAGCGTTGTTCAGGGGAACTCCTACGAGCAGTACTTC.

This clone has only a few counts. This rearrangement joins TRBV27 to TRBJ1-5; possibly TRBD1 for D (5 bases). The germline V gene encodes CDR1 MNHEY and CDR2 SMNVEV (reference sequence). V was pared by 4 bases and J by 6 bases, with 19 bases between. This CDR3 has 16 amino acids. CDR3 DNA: TGTGCCAGCAGTTCAATACAGGTCGTTTCAGGTCAGCCCCAGCATTTT. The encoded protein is CASSSIQVVSGQPQHF.

The CDR3 here is CASSQESRGQLSPLHF. CDR3 sequence (DNA): TGTGCCAGCAGCCAAGAATCCAGGGGGCAGTTATCACCCCTCCACTTT. The chain joins TRBV4-2 to TRBJ1-6, with TRBD1 matching over 8 bases. The CDR3 is 16 amino acids. CDR1 is LGHNA, CDR2 YNFKEQ, per germline. Trimming at V came to 0 bases and at J to 10 bases, leaving 8 bases not matched to a gene.

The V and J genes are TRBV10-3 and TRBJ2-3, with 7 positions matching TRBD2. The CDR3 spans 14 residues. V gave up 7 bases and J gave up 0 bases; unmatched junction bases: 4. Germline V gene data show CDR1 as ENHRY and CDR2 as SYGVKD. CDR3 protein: CAINPSGSTDTQYF. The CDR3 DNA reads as TGTGCCATCAATCCTAGCGGAAGCACAGATACGCAGTATTTT.

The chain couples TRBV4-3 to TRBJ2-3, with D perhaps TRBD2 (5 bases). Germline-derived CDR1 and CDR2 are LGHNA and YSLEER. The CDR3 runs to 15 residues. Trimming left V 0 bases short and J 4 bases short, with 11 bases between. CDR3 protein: CASSQDLGSPDTQYF. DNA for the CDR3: TGCGCCAGCAGCCAAGATTTGGGGAGCCCAGATACGCAGTATTTT.

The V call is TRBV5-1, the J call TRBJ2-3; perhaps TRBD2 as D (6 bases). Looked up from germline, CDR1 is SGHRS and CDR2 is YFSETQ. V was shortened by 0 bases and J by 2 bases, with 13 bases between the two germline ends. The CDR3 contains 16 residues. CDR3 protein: CASSLGVGGLTDTQYF. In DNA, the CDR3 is TGCGCCAGCAGCTTGGGAGTGGGAGGACTCACAGATACGCAGTATTTT.

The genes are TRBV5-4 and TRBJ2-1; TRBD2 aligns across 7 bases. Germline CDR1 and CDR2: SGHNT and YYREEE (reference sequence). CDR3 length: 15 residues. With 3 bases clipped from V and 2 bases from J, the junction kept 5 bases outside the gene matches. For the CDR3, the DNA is TGTGCCAGCAGCTCGCAGCGGGGTACCTACAATGAGCAGTTCTTC. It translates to CASSSQRGTYNEQFF.